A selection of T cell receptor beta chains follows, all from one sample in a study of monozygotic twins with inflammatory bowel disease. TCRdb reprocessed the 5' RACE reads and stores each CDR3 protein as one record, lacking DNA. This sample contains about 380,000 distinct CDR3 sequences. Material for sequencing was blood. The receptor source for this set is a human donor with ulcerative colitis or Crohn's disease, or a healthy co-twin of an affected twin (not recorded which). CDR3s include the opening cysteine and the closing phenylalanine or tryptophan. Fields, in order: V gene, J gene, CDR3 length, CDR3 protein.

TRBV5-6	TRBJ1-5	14	CASSFVGRNQPQHF
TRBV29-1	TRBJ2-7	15	CSVEVAGILSYEQYF
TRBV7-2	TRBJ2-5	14	CASSSLPEAETQYF
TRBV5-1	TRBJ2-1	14	CASSLWDRSNEQFF
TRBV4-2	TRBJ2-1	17	CASSQMLSASDINEQFF
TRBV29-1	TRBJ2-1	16	CSVETGGAQNYNEQFF
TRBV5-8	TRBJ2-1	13	CASSPTSGIEQFF
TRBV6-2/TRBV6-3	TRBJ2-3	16	CASNAGAGGFTDTQYF
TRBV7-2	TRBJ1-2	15	CASSATTGLPYGYTF
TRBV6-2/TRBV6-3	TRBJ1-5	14	CASSPHRGNQPQHF
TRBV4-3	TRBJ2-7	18	CASSQDYVKGANSYEQYF
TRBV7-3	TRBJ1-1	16	CASSLMRQVVSTEAFF
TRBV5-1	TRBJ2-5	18	CASSLFRGRDRGVETQYF
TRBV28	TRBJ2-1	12	CASSAWNNEQFF
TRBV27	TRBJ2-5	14	CASSYRDGQETQYF
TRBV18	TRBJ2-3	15	CASSPAGDRADTQYF
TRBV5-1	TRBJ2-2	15	CASSFRGGGTGELFF
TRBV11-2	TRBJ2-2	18	CASSLGSWGTRDTGELFF
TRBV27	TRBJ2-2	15	CASSLATGGLGELFF
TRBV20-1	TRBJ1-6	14	CSASYGVGNSPLHF
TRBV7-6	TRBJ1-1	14	CASSLGTRNTEAFF
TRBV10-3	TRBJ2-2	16	CAITDFTGQGTGELFF
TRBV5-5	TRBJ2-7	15	CASSLGQGSAYEQYF
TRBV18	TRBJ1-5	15	CASSPVGGRYQPQHF
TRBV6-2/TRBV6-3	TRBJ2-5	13	CAIEGTFQETQYF
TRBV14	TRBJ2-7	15	CASSQEIREGPGQYF
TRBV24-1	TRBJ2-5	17	CATSDWTSGGLRETQYF
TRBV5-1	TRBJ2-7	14	CASSLQSGEGEQYF
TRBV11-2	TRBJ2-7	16	CASSPLAGTVSYEQYF
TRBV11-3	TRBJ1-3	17	CASSLLGSFPSGNTIYF
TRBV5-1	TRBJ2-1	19	CASSKDGRLADSPYNEQFF
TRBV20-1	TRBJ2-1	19	CSARVSSGGSLPQYNEQFF
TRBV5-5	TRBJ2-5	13	CASMRGLQETQYF
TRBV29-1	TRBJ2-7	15	CSVGGTGGSSYEQYF
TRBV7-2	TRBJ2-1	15	CASSLVRGGVDEQFF
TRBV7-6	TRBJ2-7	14	CASSPRDINYEQYF
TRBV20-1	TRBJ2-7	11	CSARTPREQYF
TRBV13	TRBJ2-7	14	CASRRTGGSHEQYF
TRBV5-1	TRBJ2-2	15	CASSSRTGGDGELFF
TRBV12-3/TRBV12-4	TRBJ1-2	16	CASSLVGTAIRLGYTF
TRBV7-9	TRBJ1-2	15	CASSLKGTPNYGYTF
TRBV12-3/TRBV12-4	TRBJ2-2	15	CASRRTSGGAGELFF
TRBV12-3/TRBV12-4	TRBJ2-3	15	CASTLRLAGRDTQYF
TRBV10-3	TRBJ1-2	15	CAIMEEGGIKDGYTF
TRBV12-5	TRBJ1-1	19	CASGLVNPRGARRNTEAFF
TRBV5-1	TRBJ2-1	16	CASSLVGSGVFNQQFF
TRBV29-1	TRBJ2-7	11	CSAITPGEQYF
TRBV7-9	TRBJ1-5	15	CASSRTGGADQPQHF
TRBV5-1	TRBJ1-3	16	CASSPLDRRSGNTIYF
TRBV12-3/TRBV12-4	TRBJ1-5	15	CASTSQIHSNQPQHF
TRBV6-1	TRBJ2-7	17	CASSGRQGLGRHYEQYF
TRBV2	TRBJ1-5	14	CASRRQGDNQPQHF
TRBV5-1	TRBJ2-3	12	CASRGETDTQYF